This T cell receptor beta chain was recovered during a study of blood T cell repertoires in COVID-19. Study as a whole: Samples representing acute and convalescent COVID-19 were sourced from the United States, Italy and Spain. From T cells, B-cell-depleted T cells, or PBMCs came the material, which was cDNA or gDNA.

V was clipped by 4 bases and J by 7 bases, with 8 bases between them. The CDR3 length is 11 residues. In the original workflow: Reference gene primer amplification gave estimated nucleated cell counts. TCRdb's table, derived via immunoSEQ multiplex PCR, lists solely in-frame clones and lacks some. The V and J calls and clone size were taken over from that table, and D and trimming were inferred from the DNA. The repertoire has roughly 49,000 clones, over 90% of them found once; the top ten carry around a tenth. This rearrangement joins TRBV5-3 to TRBJ1-2; no reliable D call. TRBV5-3 is annotated as an ORF whose role is uncertain. Sequenced sample: peripheral blood. This TCR was recovered from a woman of 80 years or more with acute or convalescent COVID-19. The CDR3 coding sequence is TGTGCCAGAAGCGAGGGTTGTGGCTACACCTTC. Protein: CARSEGCGYTF.